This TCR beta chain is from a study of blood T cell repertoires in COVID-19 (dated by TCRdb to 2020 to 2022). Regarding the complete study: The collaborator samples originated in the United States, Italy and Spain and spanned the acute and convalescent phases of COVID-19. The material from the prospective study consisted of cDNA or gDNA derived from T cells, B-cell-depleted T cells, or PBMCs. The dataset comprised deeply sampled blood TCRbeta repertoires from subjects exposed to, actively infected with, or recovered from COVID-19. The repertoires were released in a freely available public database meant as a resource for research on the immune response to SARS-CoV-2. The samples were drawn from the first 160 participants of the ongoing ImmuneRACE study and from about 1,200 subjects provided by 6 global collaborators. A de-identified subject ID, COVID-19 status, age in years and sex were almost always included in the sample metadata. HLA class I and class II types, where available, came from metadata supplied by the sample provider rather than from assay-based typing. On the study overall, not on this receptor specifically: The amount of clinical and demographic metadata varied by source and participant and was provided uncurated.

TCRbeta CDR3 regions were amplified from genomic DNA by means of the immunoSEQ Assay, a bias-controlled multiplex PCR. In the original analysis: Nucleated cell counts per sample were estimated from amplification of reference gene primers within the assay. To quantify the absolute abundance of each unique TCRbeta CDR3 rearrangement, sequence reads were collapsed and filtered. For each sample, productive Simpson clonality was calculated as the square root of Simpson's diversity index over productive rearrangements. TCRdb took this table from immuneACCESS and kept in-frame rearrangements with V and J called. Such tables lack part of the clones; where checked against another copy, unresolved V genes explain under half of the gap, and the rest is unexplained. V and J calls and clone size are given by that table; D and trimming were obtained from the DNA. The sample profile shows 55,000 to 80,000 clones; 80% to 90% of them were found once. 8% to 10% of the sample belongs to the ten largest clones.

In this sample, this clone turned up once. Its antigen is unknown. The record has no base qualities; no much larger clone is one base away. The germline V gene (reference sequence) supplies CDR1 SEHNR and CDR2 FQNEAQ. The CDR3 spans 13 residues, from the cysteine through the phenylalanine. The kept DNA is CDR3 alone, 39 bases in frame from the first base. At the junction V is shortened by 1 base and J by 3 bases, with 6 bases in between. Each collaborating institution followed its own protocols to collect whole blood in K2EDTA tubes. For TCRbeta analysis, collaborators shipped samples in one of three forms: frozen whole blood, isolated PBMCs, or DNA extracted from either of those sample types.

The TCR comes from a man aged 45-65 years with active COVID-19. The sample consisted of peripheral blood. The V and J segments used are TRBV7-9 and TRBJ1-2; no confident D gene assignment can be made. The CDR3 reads CASSLDSYYGYTF. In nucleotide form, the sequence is TGTGCCAGCAGCTTAGACAGCTACTATGGCTACACCTTC.